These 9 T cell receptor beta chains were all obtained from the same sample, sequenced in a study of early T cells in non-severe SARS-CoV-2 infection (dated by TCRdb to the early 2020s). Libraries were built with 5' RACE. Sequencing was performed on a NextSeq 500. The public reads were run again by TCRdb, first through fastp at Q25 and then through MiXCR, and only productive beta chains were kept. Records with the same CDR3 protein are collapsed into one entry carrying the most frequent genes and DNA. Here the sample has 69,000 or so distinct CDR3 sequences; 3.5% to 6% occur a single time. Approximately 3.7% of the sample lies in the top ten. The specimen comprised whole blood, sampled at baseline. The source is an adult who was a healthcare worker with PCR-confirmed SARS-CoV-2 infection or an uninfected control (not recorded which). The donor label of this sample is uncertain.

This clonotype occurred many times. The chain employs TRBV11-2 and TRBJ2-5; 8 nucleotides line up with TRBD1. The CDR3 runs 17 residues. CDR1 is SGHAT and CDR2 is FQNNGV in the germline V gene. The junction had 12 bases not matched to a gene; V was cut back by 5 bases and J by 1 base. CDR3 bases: TGTGCCAGCAGCCACTGGCAGGGGGCAGGGGGCCAAGAGACCCAGTACTTC. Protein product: CASSHWQGAGGQETQYF.

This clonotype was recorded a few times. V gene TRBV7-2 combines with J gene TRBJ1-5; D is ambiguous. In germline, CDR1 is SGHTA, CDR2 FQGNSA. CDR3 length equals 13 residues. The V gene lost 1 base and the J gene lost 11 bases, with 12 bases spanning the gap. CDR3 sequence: CASSLGRQMAQHF. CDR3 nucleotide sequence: TGTGCCAGCAGCTTAGGTCGGCAGATGGCCCAGCATTTT.

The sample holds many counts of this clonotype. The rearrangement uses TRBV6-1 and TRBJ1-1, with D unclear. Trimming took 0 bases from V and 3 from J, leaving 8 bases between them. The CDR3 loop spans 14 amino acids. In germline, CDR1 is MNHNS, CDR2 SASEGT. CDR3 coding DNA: TGTGCCAGCAGTGAAGCGGACTGGCACACTGAAGCTTTCTTT. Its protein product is CASSEADWHTEAFF.

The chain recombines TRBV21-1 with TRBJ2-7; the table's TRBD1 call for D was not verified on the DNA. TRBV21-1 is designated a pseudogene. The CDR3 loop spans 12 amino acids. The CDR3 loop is CALQGRVYEQYF. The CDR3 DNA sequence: TGTGCCCTGCAGGGGCGGGTTTACGAGCAGTACTTC.

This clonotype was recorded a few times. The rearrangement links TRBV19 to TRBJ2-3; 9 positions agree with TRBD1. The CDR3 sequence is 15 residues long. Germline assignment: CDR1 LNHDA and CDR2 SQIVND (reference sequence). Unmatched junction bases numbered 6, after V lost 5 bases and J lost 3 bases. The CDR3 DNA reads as TGTGCCAGTAGTGCTACAGGGGGCCCTACAGATACGCAGTATTTT. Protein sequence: CASSATGGPTDTQYF. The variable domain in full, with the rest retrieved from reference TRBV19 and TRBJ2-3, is DGGITQSPKYLFRKEGQNVTLSCEQNLNHDAMYWYRQDPGQGLRLIYYSQIVNDFQKGDIAEGYSVSREKKESFPLTVTSAQKNPTAFYLCASSATGGPTDTQYFGPGTRLTVL.

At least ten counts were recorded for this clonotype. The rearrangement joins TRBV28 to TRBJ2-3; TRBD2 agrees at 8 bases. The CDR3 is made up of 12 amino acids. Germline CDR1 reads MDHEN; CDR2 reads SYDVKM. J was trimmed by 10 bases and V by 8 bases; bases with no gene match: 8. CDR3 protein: CASSGLASSQYF. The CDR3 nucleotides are TGTGCCAGCTCTGGACTAGCCTCTTCGCAGTATTTT.

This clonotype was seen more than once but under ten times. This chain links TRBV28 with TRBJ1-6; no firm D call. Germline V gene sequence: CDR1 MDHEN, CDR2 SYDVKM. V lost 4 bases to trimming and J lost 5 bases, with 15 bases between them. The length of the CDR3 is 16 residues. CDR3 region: CASSSEWTGNNSPLHF. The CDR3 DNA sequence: TGTGCCAGCAGTTCAGAATGGACGGGAAATAATTCACCCCTCCACTTT.

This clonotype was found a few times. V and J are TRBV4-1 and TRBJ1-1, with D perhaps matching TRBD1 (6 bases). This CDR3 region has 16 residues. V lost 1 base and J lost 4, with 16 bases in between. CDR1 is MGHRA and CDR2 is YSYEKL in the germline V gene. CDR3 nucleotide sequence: TGCGCCAGCAGCCAAGTACCTTCAGGGGCCTCCACTGAAGCTTTCTTT. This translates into CASSQVPSGASTEAFF.

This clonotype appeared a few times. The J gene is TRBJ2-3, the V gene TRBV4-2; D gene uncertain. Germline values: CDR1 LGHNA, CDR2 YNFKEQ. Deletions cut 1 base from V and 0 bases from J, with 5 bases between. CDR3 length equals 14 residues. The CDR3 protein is CASSQGLSTDTQYF. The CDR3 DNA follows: TGTGCCAGCAGCCAAGGACTTAGCACAGATACGCAGTATTTT.